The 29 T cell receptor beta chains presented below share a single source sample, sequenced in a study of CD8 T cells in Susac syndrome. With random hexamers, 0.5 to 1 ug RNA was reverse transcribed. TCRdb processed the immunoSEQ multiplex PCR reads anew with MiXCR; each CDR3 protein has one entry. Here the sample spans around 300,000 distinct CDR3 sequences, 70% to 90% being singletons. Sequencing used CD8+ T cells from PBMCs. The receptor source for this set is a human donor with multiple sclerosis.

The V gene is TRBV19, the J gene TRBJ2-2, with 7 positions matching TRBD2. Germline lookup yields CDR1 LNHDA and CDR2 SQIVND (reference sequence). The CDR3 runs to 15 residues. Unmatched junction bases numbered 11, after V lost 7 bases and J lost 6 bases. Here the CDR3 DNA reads TGTGCCAGTACCGTCCAGGCGGGAGCGGCCGGGGAGCTGTTTTTT. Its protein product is CASTVQAGAAGELFF.

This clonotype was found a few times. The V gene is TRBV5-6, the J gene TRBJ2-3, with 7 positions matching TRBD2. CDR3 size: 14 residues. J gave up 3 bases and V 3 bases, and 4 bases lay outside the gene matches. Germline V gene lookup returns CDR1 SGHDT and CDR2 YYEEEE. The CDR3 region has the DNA TGTGCCAGCAGCTCCGGGACTAAAACAGATACGCAGTATTTT. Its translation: CASSSGTKTDTQYF.

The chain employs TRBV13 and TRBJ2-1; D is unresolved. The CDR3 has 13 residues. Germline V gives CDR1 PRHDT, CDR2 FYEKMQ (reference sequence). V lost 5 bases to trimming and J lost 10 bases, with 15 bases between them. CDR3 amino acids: CASSPELEREQFF. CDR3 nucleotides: TGTGCCAGCAGCCCGGAGCTTGAGAGGGAGCAGTTCTTC.

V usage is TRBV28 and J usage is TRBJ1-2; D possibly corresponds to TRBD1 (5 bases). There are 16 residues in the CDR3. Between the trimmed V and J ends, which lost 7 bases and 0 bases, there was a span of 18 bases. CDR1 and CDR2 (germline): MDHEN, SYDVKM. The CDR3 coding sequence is TGTGCCAGCAAATCAACGACAGAAATAGCTAACTATGGCTACACCTTC. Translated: CASKSTTEIANYGYTF.

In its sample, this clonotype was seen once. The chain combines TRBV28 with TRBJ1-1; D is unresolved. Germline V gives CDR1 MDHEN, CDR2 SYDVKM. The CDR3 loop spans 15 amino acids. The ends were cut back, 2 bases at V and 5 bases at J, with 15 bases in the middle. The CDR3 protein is CASSLKALYTTEAFF. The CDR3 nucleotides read TGTGCCAGCAGTTTAAAGGCGCTGTATACAACTGAAGCTTTCTTT.

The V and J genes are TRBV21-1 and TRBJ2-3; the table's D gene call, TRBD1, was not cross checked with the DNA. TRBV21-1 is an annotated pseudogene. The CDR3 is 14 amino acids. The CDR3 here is CASSPLGTTDTQYF. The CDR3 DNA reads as TGTGCCAGCAGCCCCCTTGGGACGACGGATACGCAGTATTTT.

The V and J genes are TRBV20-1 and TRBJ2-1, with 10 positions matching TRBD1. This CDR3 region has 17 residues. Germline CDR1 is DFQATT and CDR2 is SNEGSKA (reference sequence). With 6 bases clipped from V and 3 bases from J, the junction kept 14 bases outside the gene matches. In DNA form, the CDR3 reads TGCAGTGCGCCGGGACAGGGGCTGGGGGAGATCTACAATGAGCAGTTCTTC. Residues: CSAPGQGLGEIYNEQFF.

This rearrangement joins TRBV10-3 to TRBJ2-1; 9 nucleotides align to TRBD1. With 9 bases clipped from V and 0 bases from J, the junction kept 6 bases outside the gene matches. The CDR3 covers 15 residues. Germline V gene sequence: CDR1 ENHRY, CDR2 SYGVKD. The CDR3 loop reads CAMSPGQGSYNEQFF. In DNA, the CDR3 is TGTGCCATGTCCCCGGGACAGGGCTCCTACAATGAGCAGTTCTTC.

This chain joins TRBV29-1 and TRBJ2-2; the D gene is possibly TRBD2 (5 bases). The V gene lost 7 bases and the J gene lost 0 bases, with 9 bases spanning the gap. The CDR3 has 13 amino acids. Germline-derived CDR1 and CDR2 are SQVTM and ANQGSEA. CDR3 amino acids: CSGEGTNTGELFF. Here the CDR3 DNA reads TGCAGCGGAGAGGGAACGAACACCGGGGAGCTGTTTTTT.

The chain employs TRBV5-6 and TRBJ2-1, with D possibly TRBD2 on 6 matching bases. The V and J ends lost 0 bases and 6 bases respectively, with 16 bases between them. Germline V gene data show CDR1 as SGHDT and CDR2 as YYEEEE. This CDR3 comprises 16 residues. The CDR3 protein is CASSLVARGPRNEQFF. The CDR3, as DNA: TGTGCCAGCAGCTTGGTGGCGCGGGGACCCCGCAATGAGCAGTTCTTC.

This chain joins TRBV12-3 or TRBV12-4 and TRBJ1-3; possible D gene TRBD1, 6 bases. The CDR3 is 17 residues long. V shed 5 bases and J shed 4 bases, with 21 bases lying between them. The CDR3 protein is CASSQPSRGGLGNTIYF. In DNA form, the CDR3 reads TGTGCCAGCAGTCAACCTTCTCGGGGGGGGCTCGGAAACACCATATATTTT.

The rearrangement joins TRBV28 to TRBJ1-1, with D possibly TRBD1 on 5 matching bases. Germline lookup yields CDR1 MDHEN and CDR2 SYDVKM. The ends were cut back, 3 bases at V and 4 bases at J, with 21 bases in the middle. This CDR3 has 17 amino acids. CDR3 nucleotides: TGTGCCAGCAGTTTCCCAGGGACGGGGAGGATAGTCACTGAAGCTTTCTTT. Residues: CASSFPGTGRIVTEAFF.

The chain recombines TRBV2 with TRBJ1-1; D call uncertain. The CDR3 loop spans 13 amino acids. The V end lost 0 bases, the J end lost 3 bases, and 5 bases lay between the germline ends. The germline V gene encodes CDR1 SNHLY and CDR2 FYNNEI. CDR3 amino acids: CASSEAGHTEAFF. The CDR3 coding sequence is TGTGCCAGCAGTGAAGCCGGGCACACTGAAGCTTTCTTT.

The CDR3 DNA reads TGCAGTGCTAGAGATTACGAGGGAGTGATACAGACCCAGTACTTC. This codes for CSARDYEGVIQTQYF. The V call is TRBV20-1, the J call TRBJ2-5; perhaps TRBD2 as D (5 bases). There are 15 residues in the CDR3. The germline V and J ends were trimmed by 0 bases and 6 bases, with 17 bases remaining between them. Germline V CDR1 and CDR2: DFQATT, SNEGSKA (reference sequence).

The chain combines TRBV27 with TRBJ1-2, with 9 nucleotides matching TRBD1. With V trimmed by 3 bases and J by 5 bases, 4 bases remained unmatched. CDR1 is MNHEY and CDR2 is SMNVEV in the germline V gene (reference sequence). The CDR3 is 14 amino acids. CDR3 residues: CASSFGQGLYGYTF. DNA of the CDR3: TGTGCCAGCAGTTTCGGACAGGGGTTATATGGCTACACCTTC.

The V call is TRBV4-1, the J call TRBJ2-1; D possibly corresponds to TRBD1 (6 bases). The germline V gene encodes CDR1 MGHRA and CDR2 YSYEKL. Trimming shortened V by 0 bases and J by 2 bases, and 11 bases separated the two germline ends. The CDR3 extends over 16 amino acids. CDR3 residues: CASSQDQGYPYNEQFF. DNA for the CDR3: TGCGCCAGCAGCCAAGATCAGGGGTACCCCTACAATGAGCAGTTCTTC.

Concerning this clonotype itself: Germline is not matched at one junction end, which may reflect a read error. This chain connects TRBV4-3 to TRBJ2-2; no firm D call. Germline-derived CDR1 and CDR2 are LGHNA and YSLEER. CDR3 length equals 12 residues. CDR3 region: CASGQDNGELFF. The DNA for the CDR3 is TGCGCCAGCGGCCAAGATAATGGGGAGCTGTTTTTT.

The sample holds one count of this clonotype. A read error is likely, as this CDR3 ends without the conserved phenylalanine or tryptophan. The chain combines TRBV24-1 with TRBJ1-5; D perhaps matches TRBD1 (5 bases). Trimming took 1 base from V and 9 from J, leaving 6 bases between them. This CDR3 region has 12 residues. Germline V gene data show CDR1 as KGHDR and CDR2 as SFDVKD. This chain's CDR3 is CATSDFTGPQHL. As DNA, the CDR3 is TGTGCCACCAGTGATTTCACAGGGCCCCAGCATCTT.

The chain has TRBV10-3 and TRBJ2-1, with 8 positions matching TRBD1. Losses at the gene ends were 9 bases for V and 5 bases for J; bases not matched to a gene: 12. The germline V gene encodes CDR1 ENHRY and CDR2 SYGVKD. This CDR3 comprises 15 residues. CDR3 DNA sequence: TGTGCCATAAGCCTTTCCGGGACAGGACACAATGAGCAGTTCTTC. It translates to CAISLSGTGHNEQFF.

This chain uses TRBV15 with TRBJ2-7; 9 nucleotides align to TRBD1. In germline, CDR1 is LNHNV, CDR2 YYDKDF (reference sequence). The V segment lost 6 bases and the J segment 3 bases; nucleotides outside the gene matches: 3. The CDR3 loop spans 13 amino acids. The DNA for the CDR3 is TGTGCCACCAGGGGACAGGGATACTACGAGCAGTACTTC. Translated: CATRGQGYYEQYF.

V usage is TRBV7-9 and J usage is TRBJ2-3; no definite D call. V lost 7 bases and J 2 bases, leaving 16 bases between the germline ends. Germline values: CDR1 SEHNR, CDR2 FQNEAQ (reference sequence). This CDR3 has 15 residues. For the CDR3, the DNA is TGTGCCAGCATCATACCCGACCGTAACACAGATACGCAGTATTTT. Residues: CASIIPDRNTDTQYF.

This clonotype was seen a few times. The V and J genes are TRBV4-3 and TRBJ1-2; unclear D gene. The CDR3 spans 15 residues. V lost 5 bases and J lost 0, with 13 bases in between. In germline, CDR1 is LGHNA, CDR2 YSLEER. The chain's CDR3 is CASSSWPRSNYGYTF. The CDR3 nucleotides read TGCGCCAGCAGCTCGTGGCCTCGGTCTAACTATGGCTACACCTTC.

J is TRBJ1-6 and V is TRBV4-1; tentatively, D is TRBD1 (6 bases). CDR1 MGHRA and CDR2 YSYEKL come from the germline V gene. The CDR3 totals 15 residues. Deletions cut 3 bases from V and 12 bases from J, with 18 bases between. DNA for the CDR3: TGCGCCAGCAGCCAGATGGGGCAGGGGATTTTACCCCTCCACTTT. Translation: CASSQMGQGILPLHF.

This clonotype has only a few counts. The CDR3 DNA reads TGCGCCAGCAGCTTGGAACAGGGGGGGAACACTGAAGCTTTCTTT. Protein product: CASSLEQGGNTEAFF. The rearrangement joins TRBV5-1 to TRBJ1-1; 8 bases line up with TRBD1. V gave up 0 bases and J gave up 1 base; unmatched junction bases: 2. Germline lookup yields CDR1 SGHRS and CDR2 YFSETQ. This CDR3 region has 15 residues.

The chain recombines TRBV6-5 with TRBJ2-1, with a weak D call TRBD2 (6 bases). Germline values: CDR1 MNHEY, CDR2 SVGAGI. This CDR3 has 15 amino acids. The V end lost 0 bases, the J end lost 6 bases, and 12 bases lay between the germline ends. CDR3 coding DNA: TGTGCCAGCAGTTACTCGATCGGACTATCCAATGAGCAGTTCTTC. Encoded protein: CASSYSIGLSNEQFF.

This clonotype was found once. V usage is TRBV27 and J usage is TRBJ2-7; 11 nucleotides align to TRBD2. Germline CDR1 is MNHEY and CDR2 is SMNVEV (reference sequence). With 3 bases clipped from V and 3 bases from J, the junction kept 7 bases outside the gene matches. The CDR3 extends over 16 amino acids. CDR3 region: CASSLATTSGIYEQYF. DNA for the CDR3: TGTGCCAGCAGTTTGGCTACGACTAGCGGGATCTACGAGCAGTACTTC.

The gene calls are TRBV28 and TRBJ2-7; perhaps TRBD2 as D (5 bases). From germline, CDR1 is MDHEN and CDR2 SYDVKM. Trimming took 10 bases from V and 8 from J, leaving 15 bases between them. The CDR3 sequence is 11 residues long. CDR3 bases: TGTGCCACCAGATACGGGGATAAGCAGTACTTC. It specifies CATRYGDKQYF.

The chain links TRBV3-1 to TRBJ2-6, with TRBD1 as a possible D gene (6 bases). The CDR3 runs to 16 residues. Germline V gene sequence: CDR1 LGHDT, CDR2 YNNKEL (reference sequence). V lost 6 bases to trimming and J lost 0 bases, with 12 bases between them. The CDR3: CASSRTASSGANVLTF. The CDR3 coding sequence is TGTGCCAGCAGTAGGACAGCTAGCTCTGGGGCCAACGTCCTGACTTTC. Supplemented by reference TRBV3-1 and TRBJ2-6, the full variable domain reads DTAVSQTPKYLVTQMGNDKSIKCEQNLGHDTMYWYKQDSKKFLKIMFSYNNKELIINETVPNRFSPKSPDKAHLNLHINSLELGDSAVYFCASSRTASSGANVLTFGAGSRLTVL.

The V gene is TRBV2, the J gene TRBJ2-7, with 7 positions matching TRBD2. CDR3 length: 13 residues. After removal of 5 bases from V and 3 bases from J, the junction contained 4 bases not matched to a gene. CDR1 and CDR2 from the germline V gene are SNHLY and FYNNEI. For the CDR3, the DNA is TGTGCCAGCAGTCAGGGAGGGGACTACGAGCAGTACTTC. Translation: CASSQGGDYEQYF.